This T cell receptor beta chain appears in the sequencing data of a study of cytomegalovirus exposure and HLA in healthy donors. Turning to the study itself: The Caucasian-associated ancestry cluster contained around four fifths of the approximately 400 genotyped donors. Study results and caveats: The listing of 150 or so TCR beta chains classed them as cytomegalovirus-associated. An Asian-associated ancestry cluster reportedly showed fewer N-insertions than the approximately 630-donor mean in a later analysis. Reports showed the classifier diagnosing cytomegalovirus status with high specificity and sensitivity.

Looked up from germline, CDR1 is MGHDK and CDR2 is SYGVNS. The junction had 11 bases not matched to a gene; V was cut back by 2 bases and J by 6 bases. The CDR3 spans 16 residues. In the case of this clone: Its matching antigen is unknown.

PCR used 60 Vbeta primers and 13 Jbeta primers. The assay was immunoSEQ multiplex PCR, and TCRdb's table has in-frame clones only and misses some. The table lists over 85,000 clones, more than 70% of them singletons. This TCR was recovered from a woman aged 40 to 49 in good health and CMV-seronegative. Sequenced material: PBMCs. The V call is TRBV25-1, the J call TRBJ2-3; TRBD1 matches at 7 bases. CDR3 region: CASSEADRVDVDTQYF. CDR3 nucleotide sequence: TGTGCCAGCAGTGAAGCCGACAGGGTGGACGTGGATACGCAGTATTTT. Combining the CDR3 with reference TRBV25-1 and TRBJ2-3 gives the whole variable domain EADIYQTPRYLVIGTGKKITLECSQTMGHDKMYWYQQDPGMELHLIHYSYGVNSTEKGDLSSESTVSRIRTEHFPLTLESARPSHTSQYLCASSEADRVDVDTQYFGPGTRLTVL.